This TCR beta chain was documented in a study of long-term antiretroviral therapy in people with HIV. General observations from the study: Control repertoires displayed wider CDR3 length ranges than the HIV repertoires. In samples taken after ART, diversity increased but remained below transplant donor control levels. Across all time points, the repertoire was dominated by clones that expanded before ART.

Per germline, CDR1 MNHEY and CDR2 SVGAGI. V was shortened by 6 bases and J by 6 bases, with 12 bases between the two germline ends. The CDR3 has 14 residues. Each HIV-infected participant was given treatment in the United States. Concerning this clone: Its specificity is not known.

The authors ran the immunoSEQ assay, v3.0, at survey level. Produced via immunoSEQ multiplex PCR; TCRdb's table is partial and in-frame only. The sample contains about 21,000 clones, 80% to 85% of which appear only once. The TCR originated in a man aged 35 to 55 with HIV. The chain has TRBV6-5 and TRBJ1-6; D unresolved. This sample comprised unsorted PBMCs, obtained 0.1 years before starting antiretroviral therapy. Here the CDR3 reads CASSGRTANSPLHF. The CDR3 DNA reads TGTGCCAGCAGCGGGAGGACGGCTAATTCACCCCTCCACTTT.